The TCR beta chain under discussion was sequenced for a study of blood T cell repertoires in COVID-19. About the research overall: Acute-phase and convalescent COVID-19 samples originated in the United States, Italy and Spain. T cells, B-cell-depleted T cells, or PBMCs supplied cDNA or gDNA.

The Seattle patients, enrolled during active infection, were followed longitudinally. The V gene lost 4 bases and the J gene lost 5 bases, with 8 bases spanning the gap. CDR3 length: 13 residues. The V gene's germline CDR1 is KGHSH and CDR2 LQKENI. Per the original methods: Amplification with reference gene primers provided the estimates of nucleated cell counts. Here immunoSEQ multiplex PCR was the method, and the copy in TCRdb shows in-frame clones only, minus some. From that table come the V and J calls and clone size; the DNA was used to work out D and trimming. The sample holds about 170,000 clones, 85% to 90% seen once.

The source of this sequence is a woman over 75 with COVID-19, enrolled during active disease. This rearrangement joins TRBV18 to TRBJ2-2, with D possibly being TRBD2 (6 bases). The sequenced sample was peripheral blood. The CDR3, as DNA: TGTGCCAGCTCACAGGCGGGGACCGGGGAGCTGTTTTTT. This translates into CASSQAGTGELFF.